The 4 T cell receptor beta chains given below trace back to one sample, sequenced in a study of cytomegalovirus exposure and HLA in healthy donors. Primers: 60 Vbeta forward and 13 Jbeta reverse. Produced via immunoSEQ multiplex PCR; TCRdb's table is partial and in-frame only. The profile shows roughly 110,000 clones, 67% of them singletons. Sequences were obtained from PBMCs. The receptors were sampled from a man between 18 and 29 years old in good health and CMV-seropositive.

DNA for the CDR3: TGTGCCAGCAGTTTACTCCGAGTCGGGACAGGGGTGAGGTATAGCAATCAGCCCCAGCATTTT. Amino acid sequence: CASSLLRVGTGVRYSNQPQHF. The chain has TRBV28 and TRBJ1-5, with 10 bases aligning to TRBD1. Germline lookup yields CDR1 MDHEN and CDR2 SYDVKM. Trimming cost V 2 bases and J 0 bases; bases outside gene matches: 16. The CDR3 extends over 21 amino acids. Full variable domain (remainder filled in from reference TRBV28 and TRBJ1-5): DVKVTQSSRYLVKRTGEKVFLECVQDMDHENMFWYRQDPGLGLRLIYFSYDVKMKEKGDIPEGYSVSREKKERFSLILESASTNQTSMYLCASSLLRVGTGVRYSNQPQHFGDGTRLSIL.

The V and J genes are TRBV11-2 and TRBJ2-5, with 8 bases identical to TRBD2. This CDR3 has 15 amino acids. The J segment lost 1 base and the V segment lost 4 bases, leaving 5 bases of the junction unmatched. The V gene's germline CDR1 is SGHAT and CDR2 FQNNGV. CDR3 region: CASSSAGTSQETQYF. In nucleotides, the CDR3 is TGTGCCAGCAGCTCTGCCGGGACTAGCCAAGAGACCCAGTACTTC.

The chain joins TRBV6-4 to TRBJ2-6, with a weak D call TRBD1 (6 bases). Trimming left V 0 bases short and J 0 bases short, with 18 bases between. Germline V CDR1 and CDR2: MRHNA, SNTAGT. The CDR3 contains 20 residues. Here the CDR3 reads CASSDSNPRTDLSGANVLTF. Written as DNA, the CDR3 is TGTGCCAGCAGTGACTCGAACCCCCGGACAGACCTCTCTGGGGCCAACGTCCTGACTTTC.

This chain connects TRBV2 to TRBJ1-6, with D perhaps TRBD1 (5 bases). This CDR3 has 15 residues. Trimming took off 2 bases at V and 7 bases at J, with 12 bases between the two ends. Per the germline V gene, CDR1 is SNHLY and CDR2 is FYNNEI. The CDR3 DNA sequence: TGTGCCAGCAGTGAAATCGGGGGTGGAAATTCACCCCTCCACTTT. Translated: CASSEIGGGNSPLHF.